Given below is one TCR beta chain in context. These data come from a study of control samples from healthy donors and cancer patients. This table comes from immunoSEQ multiplex PCR, and its TCRdb copy is limited to in-frame clones, with some not included. The sample consists of under 450,000 clones, more than 80% of them appearing once. Per the germline V gene, CDR1 is LGHDT and CDR2 is YNNKEL (reference sequence). The ends lost 1 base at V and 3 bases at J; junction bases unmatched: 6. CDR3 size: 17 residues. The specimen was PBMCs. This clonotype originated in a middle-aged man with head and neck cancer. The gene calls are TRBV3-1 (or the pseudogene TRBV3-2) and TRBJ2-2, with 9 bases lining up with TRBD2. The CDR3 sequence is CASSQVGLAGYTGELFF. The DNA for the CDR3 is TGTGCCAGCAGCCAAGTCGGGCTAGCGGGATACACCGGGGAGCTGTTTTTT.